This T cell receptor (beta chain) was captured by sequencing in a study of T cell clonotyping in hematopoietic cell transplantation. Study as a whole: Cytoreduction preceded collection of pretransplant recipient samples.

Germline V gene data show CDR1 as SNHLY and CDR2 as FYNNEI. The CDR3 extends over 14 amino acids. V lost 1 base, J lost 3 bases, and 7 bases lay in between. Sequencing was performed with immunoSEQ multiplex PCR; in TCRdb, only in-frame clones are kept and a portion is missing. The table records several thousand clones, about 34% of them present only once. Concerning this clone itself: Antigen unknown.

As to time point: recipient sample about 28 days before transplant, after cytoreduction. Study conclusions and caveats: Higher Inverse Simpson Index values in graft donor and pretransplant recipient predicted broader posttransplant TCR diversity.

The sample was peripheral blood mononuclear cells, taken before stem cell transplant. The receptor was isolated from a man aged 50 or older with myelofibrosis. Some clones in this sample may be carry-over from other donors' samples. The rearrangement uses TRBV2 and TRBJ1-5; D gene uncertain. CDR3 coding DNA: TGTGCCAGCAGTGAAGGGCAGCTCAATCAGCCCCAGCATTTT. Its translation is CASSEGQLNQPQHF.